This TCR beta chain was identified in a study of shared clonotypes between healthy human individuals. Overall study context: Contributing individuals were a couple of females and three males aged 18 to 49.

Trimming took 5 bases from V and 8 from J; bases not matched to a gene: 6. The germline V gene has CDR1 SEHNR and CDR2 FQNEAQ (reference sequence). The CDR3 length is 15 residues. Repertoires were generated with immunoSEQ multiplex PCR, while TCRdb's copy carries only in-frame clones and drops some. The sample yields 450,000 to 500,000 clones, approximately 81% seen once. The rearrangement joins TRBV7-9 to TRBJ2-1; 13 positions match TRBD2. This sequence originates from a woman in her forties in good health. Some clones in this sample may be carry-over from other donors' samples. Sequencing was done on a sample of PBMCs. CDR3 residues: CASSGTSGTRYEQFF. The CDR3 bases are TGTGCCAGCAGCGGGACTAGCGGGACTCGCTATGAGCAGTTCTTC.